This T cell receptor (beta chain) derives from a study of Tregs in tolerant kidney transplant recipients. Study-level points and caveats: Tregs expanded with activated donor B cells seemed most donor-specific.

As to this clone: The target antigen is unknown.

This CDR3 is 15 amino acids long. Germline V gives CDR1 SGHTA, CDR2 FQGTGA. V lost 2 bases and J 3 bases, leaving 12 bases between the germline ends. The assay was immunoSEQ multiplex PCR, and TCRdb's table has in-frame clones only and misses some. This sample has roughly 120,000 clones, with approximately 90% found just once. V and J are TRBV7-3 and TRBJ2-3, with D uncertain. The sequenced sample consisted of CD4+ T cells from blood. The receptor comes from a human donor in good health. The CDR3 spells CASSLGVTSTDTQYF. Here the CDR3 DNA reads TGTGCCAGCAGCTTAGGGGTCACGTCGACAGATACGCAGTATTTT.